One sample yielded the 15 T cell receptor beta chains listed below, sequenced in a study of blood T cells in healthy people across ages. The second PCR ran roughly 7 to 12 cycles with a sample-barcoded 5' primer and J-beta primers. TCRdb re-derived calls from the 5' RACE reads in MiXCR, one entry per CDR3 protein. The sample carries around 650,000 distinct CDR3 sequences, approximately 30% recorded once. The sequenced material came from blood. These receptors originate from an elderly woman in good health.

Note on this clonotype: This may stem from a read error, because a much larger clone lies one nucleotide away. V usage is TRBV5-1 and J usage is TRBJ2-1, with 11 nucleotides matching TRBD2. The J segment lost 8 bases and the V segment lost 2 bases, leaving 12 bases of the junction unmatched. CDR3 length: 17 residues. Germline V gene lookup returns CDR1 SGHRS and CDR2 YFSETQ. The CDR3 DNA reads as TGCGCCAGCAGCTTCCTAGCGGGGGGCGGGACTCGGTATGAGCAGTTCTTC. As protein: CASSFLAGGGTRYEQFF.

Many counts were recorded for this clonotype. This sequence joins TRBV5-1 and TRBJ1-5; TRBD1 aligns across 7 bases. The CDR3 consists of 15 residues. Germline values: CDR1 SGHRS, CDR2 YFSETQ. V gave up 0 bases and J gave up 6 bases; unmatched junction bases: 6. The CDR3: CASSLEGAELQPQHF. The DNA for the CDR3 is TGCGCCAGCAGCTTGGAGGGGGCCGAGCTTCAGCCCCAGCATTTT.

The chain couples TRBV7-8 to TRBJ2-2, with D possibly TRBD1 on 6 matching bases. Between the trimmed V and J ends, which lost 5 bases and 4 bases, there was a span of 14 bases. The germline CDR1 and CDR2 sequences are SGHVS and FQNEAQ. The CDR3 loop spans 15 amino acids. Here the CDR3 reads CASSPRRQATGELFF. DNA of the CDR3: TGTGCCAGCAGCCCTCGCCGACAGGCCACCGGGGAGCTGTTTTTT.

A remark on this clonotype: One junction end does not reproduce the germline sequence, and a read error may be involved. This rearrangement joins TRBV29-1 to TRBJ2-1; D possibly matches TRBD1 or TRBD2 (7 bases each). In germline, CDR1 is SQVTM, CDR2 ANQGSEA. The CDR3 covers 16 residues. CDR3 nucleotide sequence: TGCGGCGTTGTGGGGGGGCACACAGGGGCCCAAGAGACCCAGTTCTTC. It is translated as CGVVGGHTGAQETQFF.

The chain links TRBV10-2 to TRBJ1-1; tentative D call: TRBD1 (6 bases). In germline, CDR1 is WSHSY, CDR2 SAAADI. Trimming took off 3 bases at V and 0 bases at J, with 11 bases between the two ends. The CDR3 runs to 15 residues. This chain's CDR3 is CASSDGQRMNTEAFF. Here the CDR3 DNA reads TGCGCCAGCAGTGACGGACAGCGTATGAACACTGAAGCTTTCTTT.

The table lists this clonotype with many counts. The chain combines TRBV5-1 with TRBJ2-5, with D tentatively TRBD2 (5 bases). The germline V gene encodes CDR1 SGHRS and CDR2 YFSETQ. The ends were cut back, 0 bases at V and 4 bases at J, with 13 bases in the middle. The CDR3 sequence is 15 residues long. The CDR3 loop is CASSLVAGGGETQYF. The CDR3 bases are TGCGCCAGCAGCTTGGTGGCAGGAGGTGGAGAGACCCAGTACTTC. Looking up the rest from reference TRBV5-1 and TRBJ2-5 gives the full variable domain: KAGVTQTPRYLIKTRGQQVTLSCSPISGHRSVSWYQQTPGQGLQFLFEYFSETQRNKGNFPGRFSGRQFSNSRSEMNVSTLELGDSALYLCASSLVAGGGETQYFGPGTRLLVL.

The chain uses TRBV30 and TRBJ2-1; D might be TRBD2 (6 bases). The germline CDR1 and CDR2 sequences are GTSNPN and SVGIG (reference sequence). Between the trimmed V and J ends, which lost 2 bases and 10 bases, there was a span of 18 bases. The CDR3 has 14 residues. The CDR3 sequence: CAWSPGWGVWEQFF. In nucleotides, the CDR3 is TGTGCCTGGAGTCCGGGGTGGGGGGTCTGGGAGCAGTTCTTC.

This clonotype showed up many times. The chain couples TRBV7-6 to TRBJ2-7; D is unresolved. Trimming removed 0 bases from V and 2 bases from J, with 8 bases in between. The CDR3 consists of 14 residues. CDR1 is SGHVS, CDR2 FNYEAQ, per germline. CDR3 DNA sequence: TGTGCCAGCAGCTTAGCGTTGGGAACCTACGAGCAGTACTTC. Its translation: CASSLALGTYEQYF.

V gene TRBV6-1 combines with J gene TRBJ1-1; no clear D. CDR1 is MNHNS, CDR2 SASEGT, per germline. V was cut by 4 bases and J by 0 bases, with 9 bases left in between. The CDR3 is 14 residues long. The CDR3 is CASSAGFLNTEAFF. As DNA, the CDR3 is TGTGCCAGCAGTGCGGGCTTCCTGAACACTGAAGCTTTCTTT.

This chain joins TRBV3-1 and TRBJ2-7; D tentatively reads TRBD1 or TRBD2 (5 bases each). Germline loops: CDR1 LGHDT, CDR2 YNNKEL (reference sequence). V was shortened by 0 bases and J by 6 bases, with 15 bases between the two germline ends. The CDR3 totals 15 residues. The CDR3 loop is CASSQEGDRVFEQYF. The CDR3 region has the DNA TGTGCCAGCAGCCAAGAAGGGGACCGGGTCTTCGAGCAGTACTTC.

This chain connects TRBV30 to TRBJ1-1; D uncertain. The length of the CDR3 is 13 residues. Germline CDR1 GTSNPN, CDR2 SVGIG (reference sequence). V lost 6 bases and J 0 bases, leaving 11 bases between the germline ends. CDR3 protein: CACLTGMNTEAFF. The DNA of the CDR3 is TGTGCCTGTCTTACTGGAATGAACACTGAAGCTTTCTTT.

For this clonotype: Since a much larger clone is just one base distant, this may be a read error. The gene calls are TRBV27 and TRBJ2-7; 8 bases fit TRBD1. Per the germline V gene, CDR1 is MNHEY and CDR2 is SMNVEV (reference sequence). V lost 5 bases to trimming and J lost 2 bases; unmatched junction nucleotides: 17. The CDR3 is 18 amino acids. The CDR3 DNA reads TGTGCCAGCAGTATGAGGGCAGGGGGCTTGGTGACCCCCTACGAGCAGTACTTC. Residues: CASSMRAGGLVTPYEQYF.

This clonotype was observed at least ten times. The rearrangement joins TRBV7-9 to TRBJ1-2; D remains unclear. The V end lost 2 bases, the J end lost 4 bases, and 2 bases lay between the germline ends. This CDR3 comprises 11 residues. Germline V CDR1 and CDR2: SEHNR, FQNEAQ (reference sequence). CDR3 loop: CASSLSYGYTF. The CDR3 region has the DNA TGTGCCAGCAGCTTAAGCTATGGCTACACCTTC. Combining the CDR3 with reference TRBV7-9 and TRBJ1-2 gives the whole variable domain DTGVSQNPRHKITKRGQNVTFRCDPISEHNRLYWYRQTLGQGPEFLTYFQNEAQLEKSRLLSDRFSAERPKGSFSTLEIQRTEQGDSAMYLCASSLSYGYTFGSGTRLTVV.

This clonotype was observed at least ten times. The chain combines TRBV7-2 with TRBJ2-5; 12 bases are a match to TRBD1. This CDR3 contains 18 residues. V shed 3 bases, J shed 2 bases, and the junction held 10 bases outside the gene matches. In germline, CDR1 is SGHTA, CDR2 FQGNSA. The CDR3 DNA reads as TGTGCCAGCAGCTTGGGACAGGGGGCCGTTTGGGGGCAAGAGACCCAGTACTTC. This encodes CASSLGQGAVWGQETQYF.

The chain recombines TRBV15 with TRBJ2-4; 8 nucleotides line up with TRBD2. The germline V gene has CDR1 LNHNV and CDR2 YYDKDF (reference sequence). J was trimmed by 5 bases and V by 1 base; bases with no gene match: 4. The CDR3 is made up of 15 amino acids. CDR3 nucleotide sequence: TGTGCCACCAGCAGAGCGGGGGGGAACCAAAACATTCAGTACTTC. Amino acids: CATSRAGGNQNIQYF. Looking up the rest from reference TRBV15 and TRBJ2-4 gives the full variable domain: DAMVIQNPRYQVTQFGKPVTLSCSQTLNHNVMYWYQQKSSQAPKLLFHYYDKDFNNEADTPDNFQSRRPNTSFCFLDIRSPGLGDTAMYLCATSRAGGNQNIQYFGAGTRLSVL.